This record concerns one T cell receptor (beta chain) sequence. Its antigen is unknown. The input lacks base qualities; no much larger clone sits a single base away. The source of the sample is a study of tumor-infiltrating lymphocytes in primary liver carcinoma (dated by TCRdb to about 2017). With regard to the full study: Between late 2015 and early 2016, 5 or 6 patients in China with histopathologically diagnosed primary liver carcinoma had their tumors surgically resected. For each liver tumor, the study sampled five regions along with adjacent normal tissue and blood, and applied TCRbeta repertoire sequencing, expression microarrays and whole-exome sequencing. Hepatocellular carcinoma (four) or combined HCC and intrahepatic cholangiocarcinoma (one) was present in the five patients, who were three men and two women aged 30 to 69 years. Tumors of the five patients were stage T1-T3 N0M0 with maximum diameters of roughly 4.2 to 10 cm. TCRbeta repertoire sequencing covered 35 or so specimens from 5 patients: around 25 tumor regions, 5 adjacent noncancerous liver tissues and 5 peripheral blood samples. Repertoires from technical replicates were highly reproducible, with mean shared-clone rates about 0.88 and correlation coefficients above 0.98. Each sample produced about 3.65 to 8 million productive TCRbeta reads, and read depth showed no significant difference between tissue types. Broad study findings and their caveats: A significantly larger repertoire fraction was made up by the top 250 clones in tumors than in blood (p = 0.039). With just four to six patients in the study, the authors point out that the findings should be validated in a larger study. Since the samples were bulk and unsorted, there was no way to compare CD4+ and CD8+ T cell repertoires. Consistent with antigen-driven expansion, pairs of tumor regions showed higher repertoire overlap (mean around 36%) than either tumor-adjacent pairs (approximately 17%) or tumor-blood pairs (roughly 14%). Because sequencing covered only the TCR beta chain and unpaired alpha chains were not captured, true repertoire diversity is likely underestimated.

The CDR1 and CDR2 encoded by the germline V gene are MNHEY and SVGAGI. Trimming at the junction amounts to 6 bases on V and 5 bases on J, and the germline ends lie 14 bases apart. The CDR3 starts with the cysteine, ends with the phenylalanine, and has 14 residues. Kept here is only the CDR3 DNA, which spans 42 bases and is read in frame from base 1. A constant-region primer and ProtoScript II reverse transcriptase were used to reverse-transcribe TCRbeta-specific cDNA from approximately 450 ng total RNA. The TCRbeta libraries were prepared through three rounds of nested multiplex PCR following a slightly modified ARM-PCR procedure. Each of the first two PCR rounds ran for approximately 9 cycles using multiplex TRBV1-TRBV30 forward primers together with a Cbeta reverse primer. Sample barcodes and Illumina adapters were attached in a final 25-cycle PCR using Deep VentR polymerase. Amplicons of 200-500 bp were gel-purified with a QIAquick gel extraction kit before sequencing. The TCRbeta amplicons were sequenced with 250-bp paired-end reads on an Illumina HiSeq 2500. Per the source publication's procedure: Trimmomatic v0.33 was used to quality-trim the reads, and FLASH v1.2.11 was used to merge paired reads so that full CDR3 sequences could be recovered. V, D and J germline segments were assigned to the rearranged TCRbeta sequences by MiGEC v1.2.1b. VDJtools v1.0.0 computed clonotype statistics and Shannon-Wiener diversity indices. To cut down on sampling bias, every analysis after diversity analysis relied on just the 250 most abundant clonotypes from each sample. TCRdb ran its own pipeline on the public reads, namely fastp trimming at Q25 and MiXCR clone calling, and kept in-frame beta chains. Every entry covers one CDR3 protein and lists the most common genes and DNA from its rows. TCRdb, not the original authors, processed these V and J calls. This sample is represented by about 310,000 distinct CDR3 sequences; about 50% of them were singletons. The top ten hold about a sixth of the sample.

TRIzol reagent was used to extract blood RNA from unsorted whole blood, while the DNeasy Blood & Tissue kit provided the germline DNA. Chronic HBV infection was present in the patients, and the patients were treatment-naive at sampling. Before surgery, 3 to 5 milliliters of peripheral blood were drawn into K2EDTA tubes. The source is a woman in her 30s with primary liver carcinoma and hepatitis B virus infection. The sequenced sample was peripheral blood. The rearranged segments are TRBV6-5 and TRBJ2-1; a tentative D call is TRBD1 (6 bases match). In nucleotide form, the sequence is TGTGCCAGCAGCGAGGCCAGGACAGACAATGAGCAGTTCTTC. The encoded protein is CASSEARTDNEQFF.